This T cell receptor (beta chain) was observed in a study of T cell repertoires in cytomegalovirus infection. Whole-study context: A matching HLA type, together with CMV infection, was signaled by public TCR beta signatures.

TCRdb recomputed calls from the reads with MiXCR, one row per CDR3 protein. This table has 600,000 to 800,000 distinct CDR3 sequences, roughly 24% appearing once. To note about this clonotype: Its antigen remains unidentified.

Germline lookup yields CDR1 SQVTM and CDR2 ANQGSEA. CDR3 length equals 10 residues. Trimming removed 7 bases from V and 5 bases from J, with 8 bases in between. Whole-study findings and limits: The study found HLA-C-restricted CMV-specific TCR beta clonotypes dominating the ex vivo response. Individuals carrying CMV plus the relevant HLA were identified by cumulative frequency of public TCR beta families.

The V and J genes are TRBV29-1 and TRBJ1-1; TRBD1 is a possible D gene (5 bases). The clonotype originates from a human donor in good health (CMV status not recorded). Some clones in this sample may be carry-over from other donors' samples. Sample: CD8+ T cells from PBMCs. The CDR3: CSGGKTEAFF. The CDR3 DNA reads as TGCAGCGGGGGGAAGACTGAAGCTTTCTTT.